Following are 14 T cell receptor beta chains from one sample sequenced in a study of CD8 T cells in Susac syndrome (dated by TCRdb to 2018 to 2020). Receptor amplification or capture employed the immunoSEQ multiplex PCR assay. RNA was extracted with the RNeasy kit and roughly 0.45 to 1 ug was reverse transcribed using random hexamers. TCRdb's own reprocessing of the public reads used fastp at Q25 and MiXCR and kept productive beta chains. Rows matching on CDR3 protein sequence are summarized as one entry with the most common DNA and genes. The sample contains more than 65,000 distinct CDR3 sequences, just under 95% of them found a single time. The ten largest clones take up about 0.6% of the sample. Source material: CD8+ T cells from PBMCs. The receptors here all came from a human donor with multiple sclerosis.

This chain links TRBV28 with TRBJ2-7; unclear D gene. V gave up 5 bases and J gave up 5 bases, with 16 bases separating them. Per germline, CDR1 MDHEN and CDR2 SYDVKM. This CDR3 comprises 14 residues. CDR3 DNA: TGTGCCAGCAGTCGGCACTACGGGCAAGACGAGCAGTACTTC. It specifies CASSRHYGQDEQYF.

Concerning this clonotype itself: Germline and junction disagree at one end, which may indicate a read error. The V gene is TRBV9, the J gene TRBJ2-5; 11 nucleotides align to TRBD2. CDR1 is SGDLS, CDR2 YYNGEE, per germline. The CDR3 is 16 amino acids. This CDR3 is CASSESTSGAGEAQYF. The CDR3 DNA reads as TGTGCCAGCAGCGAGTCGACTAGCGGGGCCGGAGAGGCCCAGTACTTC.

The chain links TRBV28 to TRBJ2-2, with unresolved D. This CDR3 contains 14 residues. V lost 6 bases and J 7 bases, leaving 15 bases between the germline ends. CDR1 and CDR2 from the germline V gene are MDHEN and SYDVKM. CDR3 in DNA: TGTGCCAGCAGCCCCCGGTCTTACAACGGGGAGCTGTTTTTT. Translated: CASSPRSYNGELFF.

The genes are TRBV23-1 and TRBJ1-2; D is possibly TRBD1 (5 bases). TRBV23-1 is an ORF, and what it does is uncertain. V was trimmed by 2 bases and J by 0 bases, leaving 13 bases between them. This CDR3 region has 16 residues. CDR3 sequence: CASSQDGQPPNYGYTF. The CDR3 DNA is TGCGCCAGCAGTCAAGACGGACAACCGCCTAACTATGGCTACACCTTC.

This chain connects TRBV29-1 to TRBJ1-2, with a possible D match to TRBD1 (6 bases). Germline loops: CDR1 SQVTM, CDR2 ANQGSEA. The length of the CDR3 is 11 residues. The V end was cut by 4 bases, the J end by 6 bases, with 9 bases between. Written as DNA, the CDR3 is TGCAGCGTTGGGGGGGCGGATGGCTACACCTTC. The encoded protein is CSVGGADGYTF.

V and J are TRBV12-3 or TRBV12-4 and TRBJ1-2; D uncertain. The CDR3 is made up of 16 amino acids. V was cut by 5 bases and J by 0 bases, with 16 bases left in between. The CDR3 is CASSIGVEQANYGYTF. The CDR3 nucleotides read TGTGCCAGCAGTATCGGGGTAGAACAAGCTAACTATGGCTACACCTTC.

The V gene is TRBV20-1, the J gene TRBJ1-1; D gene unclear. The CDR3 extends over 10 amino acids. Germline-derived CDR1 and CDR2 are DFQATT and SNEGSKA (reference sequence). Trimming left V 0 bases short and J 10 bases short, with 6 bases between. The CDR3, as DNA: TGCAGTGCTAGAGATCCGGGAGCTTTCTTT. Residues: CSARDPGAFF.

The J gene is TRBJ2-2, the V gene TRBV9; 9 bases line up with TRBD2. The CDR3 sequence is 16 residues long. Trimming took 1 base from V and 2 from J; bases not matched to a gene: 3. Per germline, CDR1 SGDLS and CDR2 YYNGEE. Here the CDR3 reads CASSVFSGSNTGELFF. The CDR3 bases are TGTGCCAGCAGCGTATTTAGCGGGAGTAACACCGGGGAGCTGTTTTTT.

This chain joins TRBV4-3 and TRBJ2-7; D possibly matches TRBD1 or TRBD2 (5 bases each). This CDR3 comprises 14 residues. The V end lost 3 bases, the J end lost 8 bases, and 17 bases lay between the germline ends. Per the germline V gene, CDR1 is LGHNA and CDR2 is YSLEER. In DNA, the CDR3 is TGCGCCAGCAGCCAGGGACCGGAATCACGAAAGCAGTACTTC. This gives the protein CASSQGPESRKQYF.

V usage is TRBV27 and J usage is TRBJ1-2; 7 positions match TRBD1. The CDR3 consists of 15 residues. Germline V CDR1 and CDR2: MNHEY, SMNVEV (reference sequence). V shed 3 bases, J shed 6 bases, and the junction held 10 bases outside the gene matches. The DNA of the CDR3 is TGTGCCAGCAGTTTTTACGAGGGGGCAGTAGATGGCTACACCTTC. Encoded protein: CASSFYEGAVDGYTF.

This rearrangement joins TRBV20-1 to TRBJ2-7, with TRBD1 as a possible D gene (6 bases). The V gene lost 0 bases and the J gene lost 1 base, with 13 bases spanning the gap. This CDR3 region has 15 residues. Germline CDR1 reads DFQATT; CDR2 reads SNEGSKA (reference sequence). CDR3 in DNA: TGCAGTGCTAGAGAACAGGGTAGGGGGTCCTACGAGCAGTACTTC. Amino acid sequence: CSAREQGRGSYEQYF.

This sequence joins TRBV27 and TRBJ2-7; D is possibly TRBD1 (6 bases). CDR3 length: 11 residues. Germline loops: CDR1 MNHEY, CDR2 SMNVEV (reference sequence). V was clipped by 5 bases and J by 6 bases, with 8 bases between them. Here the CDR3 DNA reads TGTGCCAGCAGTCAGGGGAGCGAGCAGTACTTC. Its translation: CASSQGSEQYF.

This clonotype appeared a few times. The chain joins TRBV3-1 to TRBJ2-7, with 10 bases fitting TRBD1. V shed 4 bases and J 4 bases; nucleotides not matched to a gene: 4. The CDR3 length is 14 residues. CDR1 is LGHDT, CDR2 YNNKEL, per germline (reference sequence). CDR3 nucleotide sequence: TGTGCCAGCAGCCCCGGGACAGGGGAGTACGAGCAGTACTTC. Translation gives CASSPGTGEYEQYF.

The chain carries TRBV27 and TRBJ2-5, with 10 bases that match TRBD2. V dropped 5 bases and J dropped 9; count of bases not matched to a gene: 12. Looked up from germline, CDR1 is MNHEY and CDR2 is SMNVEV (reference sequence). The CDR3 runs 15 residues. The CDR3, as DNA: TGTGCCAGCAGTGGGCCGGGACTAGCGATAATGGCCCAGTACTTC. Protein sequence: CASSGPGLAIMAQYF.